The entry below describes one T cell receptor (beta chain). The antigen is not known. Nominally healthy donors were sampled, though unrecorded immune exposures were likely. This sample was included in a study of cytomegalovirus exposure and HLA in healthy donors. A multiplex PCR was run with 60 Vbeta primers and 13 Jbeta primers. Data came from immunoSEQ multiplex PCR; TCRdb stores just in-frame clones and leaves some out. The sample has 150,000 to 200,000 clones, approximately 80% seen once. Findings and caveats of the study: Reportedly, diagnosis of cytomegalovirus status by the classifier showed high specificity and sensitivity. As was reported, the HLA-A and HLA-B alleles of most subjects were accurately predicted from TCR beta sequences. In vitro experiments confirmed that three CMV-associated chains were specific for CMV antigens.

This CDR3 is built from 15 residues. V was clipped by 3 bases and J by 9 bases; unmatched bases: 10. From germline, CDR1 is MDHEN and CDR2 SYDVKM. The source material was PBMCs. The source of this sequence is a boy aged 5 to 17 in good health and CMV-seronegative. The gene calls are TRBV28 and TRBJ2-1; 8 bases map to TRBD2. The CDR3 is CASSFERGIGSEQFF. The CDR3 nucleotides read TGTGCCAGCAGTTTCGAGCGGGGGATTGGTAGTGAGCAGTTCTTC.